This record looks at one TCR beta chain sequence and its context. V shed 0 bases and J shed 0 bases, with 13 bases lying between them. CDR1 is SGHTS, CDR2 YDEGEE, per germline. CDR3 length equals 17 residues. The sample originates from a study of shared clonotypes between healthy human individuals. Assay: immunoSEQ multiplex PCR; the TCRdb copy retains only in-frame clones and omits some. The table records about 1 million clones, approximately 76% of them present only once. The chain couples TRBV5-8 to TRBJ1-5; D not resolved. This TCR was recovered from a man aged 18 to 30 in good health. The specimen was memory CD4+ T cells sorted from blood. Subset defined: CD45RA-negative fraction. The CDR3 sequence is CASSLASGLYSNQPQHF. The CDR3 nucleotides are TGTGCCAGCAGCTTGGCCTCAGGATTATATAGCAATCAGCCCCAGCATTTT.